What follows is one T cell receptor beta chain and its context. The germline V gene encodes CDR1 SEHNR and CDR2 FQNEAQ (reference sequence). The trim removed 5 bases at V and 5 bases at J, leaving 3 bases unmatched. The CDR3 extends over 15 amino acids. As originally analysed: Amplification from reference gene primers served as the basis for estimated nucleated cell counts. The assay was immunoSEQ multiplex PCR, and TCRdb's table has in-frame clones only and misses some. Clone size and V and J calls were adopted from that table, with D and trimming inferred from the DNA. The repertoire holds 150,000 to 200,000 clones, with about 87% as singletons. These data are taken from a study of blood T cell repertoires in COVID-19. Study-wide context: Both acute and convalescent COVID-19 samples were obtained from the United States, Italy and Spain. T cells, B-cell-depleted T cells, or PBMCs provided the cDNA or gDNA that served as material.

This TCR was recovered from a man in his fifties or sixties with acute or convalescent COVID-19. J is TRBJ1-6 and V is TRBV7-9, with 10 bases aligning to TRBD1. The sequenced sample was peripheral blood. The CDR3 DNA reads TGTGCCAGCAGCGGACAGGGGGGAAATAATTCACCCCTCCACTTT. Protein sequence: CASSGQGGNNSPLHF.